Below are 30 T cell receptor beta chains sequenced from a single sample in a study of cytomegalovirus exposure and HLA in healthy donors. The primer mix had 60 Vbeta and 13 Jbeta primers. Data came from immunoSEQ multiplex PCR; TCRdb stores just in-frame clones and leaves some out. Among about 140,000 clones listed, approximately 80% were seen once. Sequences were obtained from PBMCs. These receptors all come from a woman aged 40 to 55 in good health and CMV-seronegative.

The chain has TRBV5-1 and TRBJ2-2; possible D gene TRBD1, 5 bases. The V gene lost 4 bases and the J gene lost 0 bases, with 16 bases spanning the gap. The CDR3 is 17 amino acids. The germline V gene has CDR1 SGHRS and CDR2 YFSETQ. CDR3 sequence reads: CASSGADRQANTGELFF. CDR3 DNA: TGCGCCAGCAGCGGGGCGGACCGACAAGCGAACACCGGGGAGCTGTTTTTT.

This clone was counted only a few times. This chain joins TRBV7-2 and TRBJ2-5; the D is unclear. V lost 8 bases and J lost 4, with 11 bases in between. This CDR3 contains 12 residues. CDR1 SGHTA and CDR2 FQGNSA come from the germline V gene. Written as DNA, the CDR3 is TGTGCCAGCCGTCGGGTGGGAGAGACCCAGTACTTC. It translates to CASRRVGETQYF.

J is TRBJ2-7 and V is TRBV5-1; 8 nucleotides agree with TRBD2. Germline V CDR1 and CDR2: SGHRS, YFSETQ. V lost 4 bases, J lost 2 bases, and 11 bases stayed unmatched. This CDR3 is 16 amino acids long. CDR3 protein: CASSQGLGVRTYEQYF. The DNA of the CDR3 is TGCGCCAGCAGCCAGGGACTAGGGGTTAGGACCTACGAGCAGTACTTC.

The chain uses TRBV5-8 and TRBJ1-5; D is ambiguous. Trimming cost V 5 bases and J 4 bases, with 16 bases left between them. The CDR3 extends over 15 amino acids. Germline CDR1 SGHTS, CDR2 YDEGEE. The CDR3 loop is CASSPRLVTNQPQHF. For the CDR3, the DNA is TGTGCCAGCAGTCCCAGGTTGGTGACAAATCAGCCCCAGCATTTT.

The chain has TRBV5-6 and TRBJ1-5, with D tentatively TRBD1 (5 bases). From germline, CDR1 is SGHDT and CDR2 YYEEEE. This CDR3 is built from 13 residues. Trimming pared 4 bases from V and 7 bases from J, leaving 12 bases between. The CDR3 nucleotides are TGTGCCAGCAGCCGTAGGGGCAGCCAGCCCCAGCATTTT. Translation: CASSRRGSQPQHF.

The J gene is TRBJ2-7, the V gene TRBV4-3; D gene uncertain. The CDR3 is 14 amino acids. Germline CDR1 and CDR2: LGHNA and YSLEER. Trimming took off 1 base at V and 0 bases at J, with 7 bases between the two ends. The DNA of the CDR3 is TGCGCCAGCAGCCAAGCGGTCCGCTCCTACGAGCAGTACTTC. Translating gives CASSQAVRSYEQYF.

The chain has TRBV2 and TRBJ2-3; 10 nucleotides agree with TRBD2. Germline V gene sequence: CDR1 SNHLY, CDR2 FYNNEI. The trim removed 6 bases at V and 5 bases at J, leaving 5 bases unmatched. The CDR3 totals 14 residues. CDR3 in amino acids: CASRTSGSVDTQYF. The CDR3, as DNA: TGTGCCAGCAGGACTAGCGGGTCAGTAGATACGCAGTATTTT.

This chain links TRBV4-3 with TRBJ2-1; 7 bases align to TRBD2. V shed 0 bases and J 13 bases; nucleotides not matched to a gene: 9. The CDR3 loop spans 14 amino acids. Germline CDR1 LGHNA, CDR2 YSLEER. The CDR3 reads CASSQDLGWGGQFF. As DNA, the CDR3 is TGCGCCAGCAGCCAAGATCTGGGTTGGGGGGGACAGTTCTTC.

The J gene is TRBJ1-1, the V gene TRBV7-9; 8 nucleotides align to TRBD1. CDR1 is SEHNR, CDR2 FQNEAQ, per germline (reference sequence). CDR3 length: 12 residues. The V gene end was trimmed by 8 bases and the J gene end by 6 bases; junction bases not matched to a gene: 5. The CDR3 region is CASQGQASEAFF. CDR3 DNA: TGTGCCAGCCAGGGACAGGCATCTGAAGCTTTCTTT.

The chain links TRBV29-1 to TRBJ2-1; 9 bases are a match to TRBD2. The length of the CDR3 is 14 residues. Trimming at V came to 7 bases and at J to 9 bases, leaving 13 bases not matched to a gene. CDR1 SQVTM and CDR2 ANQGSEA come from the germline V gene. The CDR3 spells CSASLAGGQVEQFF. The CDR3 bases are TGCAGCGCTTCTTTGGCGGGGGGGCAAGTTGAGCAGTTCTTC.

This sequence joins TRBV9 and TRBJ2-7; 8 bases align to TRBD2. After removal of 2 bases from V and 1 base from J, the junction contained 26 bases not matched to a gene. CDR1 is SGDLS, CDR2 YYNGEE, per germline. The CDR3 contains 22 residues. The CDR3 DNA follows: TGTGCCAGCAGCGTTCTCTGTCGGGGACTAGGTCCGGTCGGGGGGGGATCCTACGAGCAGTACTTC. Protein: CASSVLCRGLGPVGGGSYEQYF.

This chain joins TRBV10-3 and TRBJ2-7; a weak D match, TRBD1 (5 bases). The V gene lost 2 bases and the J gene lost 4 bases, with 6 bases spanning the gap. The CDR3 contains 12 residues. CDR1 and CDR2 (germline): ENHRY, SYGVKD. CDR3: CAISEQGYEQYF. CDR3 nucleotide sequence: TGTGCCATCAGTGAGCAGGGTTACGAGCAGTACTTC.

This clone was counted once. This chain joins TRBV29-1 and TRBJ1-4; 7 nucleotides line up with TRBD1. Trimming removed 7 bases from V and 7 bases from J; junction bases left unmatched: 18. The CDR3 loop spans 16 amino acids. Germline V gene sequence: CDR1 SQVTM, CDR2 ANQGSEA. This CDR3 is CSARDRAGLAGEKLFF. The CDR3 region has the DNA TGCAGCGCTAGAGACAGGGCCGGGCTTGCGGGTGAAAAACTGTTTTTT. Full variable domain (rest looked up from reference TRBV29-1 and TRBJ1-4): SAVISQKPSRDICQRGTSLTIQCQVDSQVTMMFWYRQQPGQSLTLIATANQGSEATYESGFVIDKFPISRPNLTFSTLTVSNMSPEDSSIYLCSARDRAGLAGEKLFFGSGTQLSVL.

The chain uses TRBV4-1 and TRBJ2-1, with a possible D match to TRBD2 (5 bases). Germline CDR1 is MGHRA and CDR2 is YSYEKL. The CDR3 has 18 residues. The V end lost 0 bases, the J end lost 6 bases, and 21 bases lay between the germline ends. CDR3 nucleotides: TGCGCCAGCAGCCAAGAAGTGGGAGTGGGCCCGTCAAGCAATGAGCAGTTCTTC. This gives the protein CASSQEVGVGPSSNEQFF.

The rearrangement links TRBV27 to TRBJ2-5; 8 bases fit TRBD1. Germline CDR1 reads MNHEY; CDR2 reads SMNVEV (reference sequence). The V and J ends lost 5 bases and 2 bases, in that order; junction bases with no gene match: 4. This CDR3 is 14 amino acids long. The CDR3 nucleotides read TGTGCCAGCAGTGGACAGGGTGGGCAAGAGACCCAGTACTTC. Amino acids: CASSGQGGQETQYF.

V usage is TRBV4-2 and J usage is TRBJ1-4; no reliable D call. V lost 1 base and J 8 bases, leaving 17 bases between the germline ends. Germline CDR1 reads LGHNA; CDR2 reads YNFKEQ. This CDR3 has 16 residues. The CDR3: CASSQGGGPQEEKLFF. The DNA of the CDR3 is TGTGCCAGCAGCCAAGGTGGAGGACCTCAGGAGGAAAAACTGTTTTTT.

J is TRBJ2-1 and V is TRBV6-5, with D maybe TRBD2 (6 bases). The V gene's germline CDR1 is MNHEY and CDR2 SVGAGI. This CDR3 spans 15 amino acids. V was trimmed by 2 bases and J by 2 bases, leaving 10 bases between them. CDR3 in amino acids: CASSYRRDPYNEQFF. The CDR3 bases are TGTGCCAGCAGTTACCGGCGGGACCCCTACAATGAGCAGTTCTTC.

The chain combines TRBV4-1 with TRBJ2-1; 14 bases line up with TRBD2. Germline V gene sequence: CDR1 MGHRA, CDR2 YSYEKL. The CDR3 sequence is 16 residues long. V trimming: 4 bases; J trimming: 4 bases; junction bases outside the gene matches: 3. The CDR3 sequence is CASSLRLAGGYNEQFF. The CDR3 DNA follows: TGCGCCAGCAGCCTCCGACTAGCGGGGGGGTACAATGAGCAGTTCTTC.

Regarding this clone: One end of the junction fails to match germline, which may point to a read error. The chain recombines TRBV5-4 with TRBJ2-6; D ambiguous. This CDR3 contains 13 residues. The germline V gene has CDR1 SGHNT and CDR2 YYREEE (reference sequence). CDR3 loop: CASSFWRANGLTF. DNA for the CDR3: TGTGCCAGCAGCTTTTGGAGAGCCAACGGCCTGACTTTC.

V and J are TRBV11-1 and TRBJ2-7, with 8 bases aligning to TRBD2. Germline V gives CDR1 SGHAT, CDR2 FQDESV (reference sequence). The CDR3 has 15 amino acids. Trimming at V came to 4 bases and at J to 1 base, leaving 6 bases not matched to a gene. The CDR3 here is CASSYGAGESYEQYF. CDR3 sequence (DNA): TGTGCCAGCAGCTACGGAGCGGGAGAGTCCTACGAGCAGTACTTC.

This clone was detected a few times. The chain links TRBV7-6 to TRBJ2-7; tentatively, D is TRBD1 (6 bases). CDR1 is SGHVS and CDR2 is FNYEAQ in the germline V gene. The CDR3 covers 14 residues. V dropped 2 bases and J dropped 0 bases, with 8 bases sitting between them. In DNA form, the CDR3 reads TGTGCCAGCAGCTTACGAGGGGGCTCCTACGAGCAGTACTTC. It translates to CASSLRGGSYEQYF. Supplemented by reference TRBV7-6 and TRBJ2-7, the full variable domain reads GAGVSQSPRYKVTKRGQDVALRCDPISGHVSLYWYRQALGQGPEFLTYFNYEAQQDKSGLPNDRFSAERPEGSISTLTIQRTEQRDSAMYRCASSLRGGSYEQYFGPGTRLTVT.

The gene calls are TRBV7-8 and TRBJ2-7, with 9 bases lining up with TRBD1. CDR3 length equals 14 residues. Per germline, CDR1 SGHVS and CDR2 FQNEAQ. J was trimmed by 4 bases and V by 4 bases; bases with no gene match: 5. The CDR3 reads CASSSQGARYEQYF. CDR3 nucleotide sequence: TGTGCCAGCAGCTCACAGGGGGCAAGATACGAGCAGTACTTC.

This chain connects TRBV29-1 to TRBJ2-5, with D perhaps TRBD2 (5 bases). V was trimmed by 8 bases and J by 5 bases, leaving 21 bases between them. CDR3 length: 14 amino acids. CDR1 and CDR2 (germline): SQVTM, ANQGSEA. For the CDR3, the DNA is TGCAGCATTCCCTCTCCAGGCTGGAGGGAGACCCAGTACTTC. Protein product: CSIPSPGWRETQYF.

In its sample, this clone was seen a few times. The rearrangement joins TRBV4-1 to TRBJ2-7, with 10 bases that match TRBD1. The trim removed 1 base at V and 2 bases at J, leaving 14 bases unmatched. Per the germline V gene, CDR1 is MGHRA and CDR2 is YSYEKL. The CDR3 loop spans 19 amino acids. The CDR3 loop is CASSQVSGTGELVAYEQYF. The CDR3 nucleotides are TGCGCCAGCAGCCAAGTGTCCGGGACAGGGGAGTTAGTTGCCTACGAGCAGTACTTC.

This rearrangement joins TRBV6-6 to TRBJ1-2; D call uncertain. Trimming took 5 bases from V and 6 from J, leaving 13 bases between them. The CDR3 spans 13 residues. Germline V CDR1 and CDR2: MNHNY, SVGAGI (reference sequence). CDR3 protein: CASSTPGVDGYTF. The CDR3 DNA sequence: TGTGCCAGCAGTACCCCCGGTGTAGATGGCTACACCTTC.

This chain uses TRBV11-2 with TRBJ1-2, with 9 bases matching TRBD1. Germline values: CDR1 SGHAT, CDR2 FQNNGV. The CDR3 consists of 14 residues. V lost 5 bases and J lost 5; bases outside the gene matches: 6. CDR3 loop: CASSPGQGRYGYTF. CDR3 DNA sequence: TGTGCCAGCAGCCCGGGACAGGGCAGGTATGGCTACACCTTC.

The chain links TRBV29-1 to TRBJ1-4, with 8 bases matching TRBD1. V dropped 6 bases and J dropped 7; count of bases not matched to a gene: 10. This CDR3 contains 14 residues. CDR1 is SQVTM and CDR2 is ANQGSEA in the germline V gene. The CDR3 DNA is TGCAGCGTGGGCCACAGGGGGAAAGGTGAAAAACTGTTTTTT. Translation: CSVGHRGKGEKLFF. The variable domain in full, with the rest retrieved from reference TRBV29-1 and TRBJ1-4, is SAVISQKPSRDICQRGTSLTIQCQVDSQVTMMFWYRQQPGQSLTLIATANQGSEATYESGFVIDKFPISRPNLTFSTLTVSNMSPEDSSIYLCSVGHRGKGEKLFFGSGTQLSVL.

The chain carries TRBV4-1 and TRBJ2-3; 9 bases align to TRBD2. CDR1 and CDR2 (germline): MGHRA, YSYEKL. This CDR3 is 17 amino acids long. J was trimmed by 1 base and V by 0 bases; bases with no gene match: 5. The CDR3 region has the DNA TGCGCCAGCAGCCAAGAAGGGCGGGGGGGCCGCACAGATACGCAGTATTTT. This gives the protein CASSQEGRGGRTDTQYF.

The CDR3 loop reads CASQQGHNYGYTF. DNA for the CDR3: TGTGCCAGCCAACAGGGCCATAACTATGGCTACACCTTC. This rearrangement joins TRBV28 to TRBJ1-2; tentative D call: TRBD1 (6 bases). CDR3 length: 13 residues. Trimming pared 8 bases from V and 1 base from J, leaving 11 bases between. The V gene's germline CDR1 is MDHEN and CDR2 SYDVKM.

For this clone: This sample also contains other DNA sequences that code for the same CDR3. The chain uses TRBV6-1 and TRBJ2-1; 12 nucleotides line up with TRBD2. CDR1 MNHNS and CDR2 SASEGT come from the germline V gene. With V trimmed by 4 bases and J by 3 bases, 1 base remained unmatched. This CDR3 comprises 15 residues. The CDR3 sequence is CASSALAGGYNEQFF. DNA of the CDR3: TGTGCCAGCAGTGCACTAGCGGGGGGCTACAATGAGCAGTTCTTC.